Shown below are 18 T cell receptor beta chains from a single sample sequenced in a study of blood T cell repertoires in COVID-19. Method: immunoSEQ multiplex PCR; TCRdb's copy keeps in-frame clones and lacks some. This table holds 150,000 to 200,000 clones, 82% found once. Sequenced input: peripheral blood. Receptors originate from a middle-aged woman with COVID-19, enrolled during active disease.

The rearrangement uses TRBV29-1 and TRBJ2-2; 8 positions agree with TRBD1. V lost 7 bases to trimming and J lost 3 bases; unmatched junction nucleotides: 7. From germline, CDR1 is SQVTM and CDR2 ANQGSEA. The CDR3 is 14 amino acids. CDR3 bases: TGCAGCGGGGGGACAGGATTTGACACCGGGGAGCTGTTTTTT. This gives the protein CSGGTGFDTGELFF.

In this sample, this clone turned up once. The chain combines TRBV11-1 with TRBJ2-3, with D possibly TRBD1 on 5 matching bases. Germline CDR1 and CDR2: SGHAT and FQDESV (reference sequence). The CDR3 totals 15 residues. Trimming stripped 1 base from V and 5 bases from J, with 13 bases between. CDR3 sequence: CASSLGNIREDTQYF. DNA for the CDR3: TGTGCCAGCAGCTTAGGGAATATCAGGGAAGATACGCAGTATTTT.

The genes are TRBV4-1 and TRBJ2-7; possibly TRBD1 for D (6 bases). This CDR3 has 12 amino acids. Germline CDR1 is MGHRA and CDR2 is YSYEKL. CDR3 nucleotides: TGCGCCAGCAGCGAGCCGGGACAAGGCCCCCTCGTC. It yields the protein CASSEPGQGPLV.

This sequence joins TRBV27 and TRBJ2-7; D remains ambiguous. Germline CDR1 and CDR2: MNHEY and SMNVEV (reference sequence). With 2 bases removed from V and 5 bases from J, the gap between germline ends came to 10 bases. CDR3 length: 13 residues. The CDR3 spells CASSLEANHEQYF. The CDR3 nucleotides read TGTGCCAGCAGTTTAGAGGCTAACCACGAGCAGTACTTC.

This chain uses TRBV19 with TRBJ2-3; 9 bases agree with TRBD1. CDR1 is LNHDA and CDR2 is SQIVND in the germline V gene (reference sequence). CDR3 length: 16 amino acids. The V gene end was trimmed by 3 bases and the J gene end by 0 bases; junction bases not matched to a gene: 4. The CDR3 nucleotides read TGTGCCAGTAGTATGACCGGGACAGGGAGCACAGATACGCAGTATTTT. It specifies CASSMTGTGSTDTQYF.

The genes are TRBV2 and TRBJ1-5; 8 bases are shared with TRBD1. The CDR3 sequence is 17 residues long. V lost 3 bases, J lost 5 bases, and 12 bases stayed unmatched. CDR1 and CDR2 (germline): SNHLY, FYNNEI. CDR3 sequence (DNA): TGTGCCAGCAGTGACGTCACAGGGGGGGGTTTATATCAGCCCCAGCATTTT. It encodes CASSDVTGGGLYQPQHF.

The J gene is TRBJ1-4, the V gene TRBV30; D remains unclear. CDR3 size: 15 residues. Per germline, CDR1 GTSNPN and CDR2 SVGIG (reference sequence). Trimming stripped 0 bases from V and 0 bases from J, with 8 bases between. CDR3 nucleotides: TGTGCCTGGAGTGTACGCCAGGCAACTAATGAAAAACTGTTTTTT. This sequence encodes CAWSVRQATNEKLFF.

This sequence joins TRBV19 and TRBJ2-2, with 9 bases identical to TRBD2. Trimming removed 3 bases from V and 3 bases from J; junction bases left unmatched: 5. CDR3 length: 16 amino acids. The germline V gene has CDR1 LNHDA and CDR2 SQIVND (reference sequence). This CDR3 reads CASSILLAGHTGELFF. As DNA, the CDR3 is TGTGCCAGTAGTATTTTACTAGCGGGTCACACCGGGGAGCTGTTTTTT.

This clone has more than one count but fewer than ten. Other DNA sequences in the same sample also yield this CDR3. V gene TRBV29-1 combines with J gene TRBJ2-5, with no clear D. The V gene lost 2 bases and the J gene lost 4 bases, with 2 bases spanning the gap. This CDR3 has 10 residues. Germline CDR1 SQVTM, CDR2 ANQGSEA. As DNA, the CDR3 is TGCAGCGTTGAACGAGAGACCCAGTACTTC. Its translation: CSVERETQYF.

The rearrangement uses TRBV27 and TRBJ1-6, with unresolved D. This CDR3 contains 14 residues. The V end lost 7 bases, the J end lost 5 bases, and 12 bases lay between the germline ends. The germline CDR1 and CDR2 sequences are MNHEY and SMNVEV (reference sequence). CDR3 region: CASTPDQDNSPLHF. The CDR3 nucleotides read TGTGCCAGCACCCCCGACCAGGATAATTCACCCCTCCACTTT.

The V gene is TRBV29-1, the J gene TRBJ2-2, with D uncertain. CDR1 and CDR2 (germline): SQVTM, ANQGSEA. Trimming took 7 bases from V and 5 from J, leaving 8 bases between them. This CDR3 has 11 residues. The CDR3 protein is CSAEETGELFF. The CDR3 DNA reads TGCAGCGCTGAGGAGACCGGGGAGCTGTTTTTT.

V is TRBV9 and J is TRBJ2-7; D is ambiguous. The V end was cut by 4 bases, the J end by 0 bases, with 11 bases between. CDR3 length: 14 residues. The germline CDR1 and CDR2 sequences are SGDLS and YYNGEE. The CDR3 reads CASSPARSSYEQYF. Written as DNA, the CDR3 is TGTGCCAGCAGCCCCGCGCGGAGCTCCTACGAGCAGTACTTC.

The chain carries TRBV7-6 and TRBJ1-1, with 12 bases aligning to TRBD1. Germline lookup yields CDR1 SGHVS and CDR2 FNYEAQ. Trimming at V came to 1 base and at J to 5 bases, leaving 5 bases not matched to a gene. The CDR3 length is 16 residues. The CDR3 loop reads CASSLVGTGGLTEAFF. The CDR3, as DNA: TGTGCCAGCAGCTTAGTAGGGACAGGGGGCCTGACTGAAGCTTTCTTT. Looking up the rest from reference TRBV7-6 and TRBJ1-1 gives the full variable domain: GAGVSQSPRYKVTKRGQDVALRCDPISGHVSLYWYRQALGQGPEFLTYFNYEAQQDKSGLPNDRFSAERPEGSISTLTIQRTEQRDSAMYRCASSLVGTGGLTEAFFGQGTRLTVV.

The chain carries TRBV18 and TRBJ2-7, with 11 positions matching TRBD1. The CDR3 is 15 residues long. V dropped 4 bases and J dropped 3; count of bases not matched to a gene: 5. Germline CDR1 and CDR2: KGHSH and LQKENI. Written as DNA, the CDR3 is TGTGCCAGCTCACTGAGGACAGGGGGCGTCTACGAGCAGTACTTC. Translated, it gives CASSLRTGGVYEQYF.

This rearrangement joins TRBV13 to TRBJ2-5, with 9 bases that match TRBD1. This CDR3 is built from 17 residues. Germline V lookup: CDR1 PRHDT, CDR2 FYEKMQ (reference sequence). J was trimmed by 1 base and V by 4 bases; bases with no gene match: 10. The CDR3 sequence is CASSSGGTGRFQETQYF. CDR3 bases: TGTGCCAGCAGCTCGGGTGGGACAGGGCGCTTCCAAGAGACCCAGTACTTC.

The rearrangement joins TRBV6-4 to TRBJ2-1, with 13 bases identical to TRBD2. Per the germline V gene, CDR1 is MRHNA and CDR2 is SNTAGT. The length of the CDR3 is 16 residues. Trimming at V came to 5 bases and at J to 8 bases, leaving 9 bases not matched to a gene. The DNA of the CDR3 is TGTGCCAGCAGTCGAACCGGGACTAGCGGGGTCTATGAGCAGTTCTTC. The encoded protein is CASSRTGTSGVYEQFF.

This clone was observed a handful of times. V and J are TRBV5-1 and TRBJ2-7; a weak D match, TRBD2 (6 bases). The CDR3 has 14 residues. Germline loops: CDR1 SGHRS, CDR2 YFSETQ. V dropped 5 bases and J dropped 4 bases, with 16 bases sitting between them. For the CDR3, the DNA is TGCGCCAGCAGGTGGTGGGAGGATTCTTACGAGCAGTACTTC. As protein: CASRWWEDSYEQYF. Variable domain in full (rest from reference TRBV5-1 and TRBJ2-7): KAGVTQTPRYLIKTRGQQVTLSCSPISGHRSVSWYQQTPGQGLQFLFEYFSETQRNKGNFPGRFSGRQFSNSRSEMNVSTLELGDSALYLCASRWWEDSYEQYFGPGTRLTVT.

The V call is TRBV19, the J call TRBJ1-5; perhaps TRBD1 as D (6 bases). CDR3 length: 16 amino acids. Germline loops: CDR1 LNHDA, CDR2 SQIVND (reference sequence). The germline V and J ends were trimmed by 1 base and 4 bases, with 14 bases remaining between them. CDR3 bases: TGTGCCAGTAGTATAGGCGGCGGGCAGGGGAATCAGCCCCAGCATTTT. It specifies CASSIGGGQGNQPQHF.